This is a list of T cell receptor beta chains from one sample in a study of CD4 T cells in relation to SARS-CoV-2 and coronaviruses. Their antigens remain unidentified. Repertoires were generated with immunoSEQ multiplex PCR, while TCRdb's copy carries only in-frame clones and drops some. The top ten clones hold around an eighth of a sample with 30,000 or so clones, less than 80% of them seen once. The sequencing sample was made of CD4+ T cells from PBMCs, cultured in vitro. All receptors derive from a human donor in good health. Both conserved end residues are part of each CDR3. The D gene is left open where the match is weak. A row's size may be missing; if present it is once, few, many or a size class.

d_gene: TRBD1; len: 13; j_gene: TRBJ2-7; v_gene: TRBV5-4; abundance: few; CDR3nt: TGTGCCAGCAGCTTTGGACAGGCCTACGAGCAGTACTTC; CDR3aa: CASSFGQAYEQYF
d_gene: NA; len: 13; j_gene: TRBJ1-1; v_gene: TRBV5-1; abundance: NA; CDR3nt: TGCGCCAGCAGCTTTTCGCCTCCCGGTGAAGCTTTCTTT; CDR3aa: CASSFSPPGEAFF
d_gene: TRBD1; len: 16; j_gene: TRBJ1-2; v_gene: TRBV5-1; abundance: NA; CDR3nt: TGCGCCAGCAGCCCCACTTACACAGGGGGGTTAAATGGCTACACCTTC; CDR3aa: CASSPTYTGGLNGYTF
d_gene: NA; len: 11; j_gene: TRBJ2-7; v_gene: TRBV28; abundance: few; CDR3nt: TGTGCCAGCAGCCTCACCTACGAGCAGTACTTC; CDR3aa: CASSLTYEQYF
d_gene: TRBD1; len: 15; j_gene: TRBJ2-1; v_gene: TRBV19; abundance: NA; CDR3nt: TGTGCCAGTAGTCCCCGCAGGGGGTACAACAATGAGCAGTTCTTC; CDR3aa: CASSPRRGYNNEQFF
d_gene: TRBD1; len: 16; j_gene: TRBJ1-3; v_gene: TRBV5-1; abundance: NA; CDR3nt: TGCGCCAGCAGCTTGGTGGCATCAGGGGGAGGAAACACCATATATTTT; CDR3aa: CASSLVASGGGNTIYF
d_gene: NA; len: 14; j_gene: TRBJ2-7; v_gene: TRBV5-1; abundance: NA; CDR3nt: TGCGCCAGCAGCCTGGGACTTCTTCTCTACGAGCAGTACTTC; CDR3aa: CASSLGLLLYEQYF
d_gene: TRBD1; len: 13; j_gene: TRBJ2-7; v_gene: TRBV10-2; abundance: NA; CDR3nt: TGCGCCACCAGGGGGACCCAGATCTACGAGCAGTACTTC; CDR3aa: CATRGTQIYEQYF
d_gene: NA; len: 13; j_gene: TRBJ1-5; v_gene: TRBV19; abundance: NA; CDR3nt: TGTGCCAGTAGTGGACGGGGGAATCAGCCCCAGCATTTT; CDR3aa: CASSGRGNQPQHF
d_gene: NA; len: 18; j_gene: TRBJ1-5; v_gene: TRBV27; abundance: NA; CDR3nt: TGTGCCAGCAGTTTAAGCCCTCCGGGCCCCCCGGACCAACAGCCCCAGCATTTT; CDR3aa: CASSLSPPGPPDQQPQHF
d_gene: NA; len: 12; j_gene: TRBJ1-2; v_gene: TRBV7-9; abundance: few; CDR3nt: TGTGCCAGCAGCTGGGGGAGCTATGGCTACACCTTC; CDR3aa: CASSWGSYGYTF
d_gene: NA; len: 14; j_gene: TRBJ1-1; v_gene: TRBV11-2; abundance: few; CDR3nt: TGTGCCAGCAGCAAGACCTATGGGAACACTGAAGCTTTCTTT; CDR3aa: CASSKTYGNTEAFF
d_gene: TRBD2; len: 14; j_gene: TRBJ2-3; v_gene: TRBV4-3; abundance: once; CDR3nt: TGCGCCAGCAGCCCTGGACTAGCAACAGATACGCAGTATTTT; CDR3aa: CASSPGLATDTQYF
d_gene: TRBD1; len: 14; j_gene: TRBJ2-5; v_gene: TRBV7-2; abundance: NA; CDR3nt: TGTGCCAGCAGCCCTCTTACAGGGGTAACGACCCAGTACTTC; CDR3aa: CASSPLTGVTTQYF
d_gene: NA; len: 14; j_gene: TRBJ1-2; v_gene: TRBV7-2; abundance: few; CDR3nt: TGTGCCAGCAGCCCCGGACCGACTAACTATGGCTACACCTTC; CDR3aa: CASSPGPTNYGYTF
d_gene: TRBD1; len: 14; j_gene: TRBJ2-1; v_gene: TRBV15; abundance: NA; CDR3nt: TGTGCCACCAGCGGCGGGACAGGGTACAATGAGCAGTTCTTC; CDR3aa: CATSGGTGYNEQFF
d_gene: TRBD1; len: 15; j_gene: TRBJ1-2; v_gene: TRBV4-1; abundance: NA; CDR3nt: TGCGCCAGCAGCCAGGGACAGGGCGCAGACTATGGCTACACCTTC; CDR3aa: CASSQGQGADYGYTF
d_gene: NA; len: 14; j_gene: TRBJ2-3; v_gene: TRBV19; abundance: medium-sized; CDR3nt: TGTGCCAGCGGAGTCCTCAGCGGTACAGATACGCAGTATTTT; CDR3aa: CASGVLSGTDTQYF
d_gene: NA; len: 16; j_gene: TRBJ2-1; v_gene: TRBV24-1; abundance: NA; CDR3nt: TGTGCCACCAGTGACCCCACAGCCAGCTCCTACAATGAGCAGTTCTTC; CDR3aa: CATSDPTASSYNEQFF
d_gene: NA; len: 15; j_gene: TRBJ1-4; v_gene: TRBV2; abundance: NA; CDR3nt: TGTGCCAGCAGCGTAAACCGTGGGCCGAGGGAAAAACTGTTTTTT; CDR3aa: CASSVNRGPREKLFF
d_gene: NA; len: 13; j_gene: TRBJ1-1; v_gene: TRBV12-3/TRBV12-4; abundance: NA; CDR3nt: TGTGCCAGCACCAGGGACTATTCCACTGAAGCTTTCTTT; CDR3aa: CASTRDYSTEAFF
d_gene: TRBD1; len: 15; j_gene: TRBJ2-2; v_gene: TRBV9; abundance: NA; CDR3nt: TGTGCCAGCAGCGTGGGGACAGGGGTCACCGGGGAGCTGTTTTTT; CDR3aa: CASSVGTGVTGELFF
d_gene: NA; len: 12; j_gene: TRBJ2-5; v_gene: TRBV5-1; abundance: NA; CDR3nt: TGCGCCAGCAGCCCCCGGGGGGAGACCCAGTACTTC; CDR3aa: CASSPRGETQYF
d_gene: NA; len: 18; j_gene: TRBJ2-6; v_gene: TRBV7-9; abundance: NA; CDR3nt: TGTGCCAGTCCCCGCAAAGCCGCACACAGCTCTGGGGCCAACGTCCTGACTTTC; CDR3aa: CASPRKAAHSSGANVLTF
d_gene: NA; len: 15; j_gene: TRBJ1-1; v_gene: TRBV9; abundance: NA; CDR3nt: TGTGCCAGCAGCGTAGGCGTAGGATCGGGGGCTGAAGCTTTCTTT; CDR3aa: CASSVGVGSGAEAFF
d_gene: TRBD1; len: 17; j_gene: TRBJ1-2; v_gene: TRBV5-1; abundance: NA; CDR3nt: TGCGCCAGCAGCTTGGTCCCGACAGGACAGGGGAACTATGGCTACACCTTC; CDR3aa: CASSLVPTGQGNYGYTF
d_gene: TRBD1; len: 19; j_gene: TRBJ2-1; v_gene: TRBV4-3; abundance: NA; CDR3nt: TGCGCCAGCAGCCAAGATCTTCCCCGGGGACAGGGGGCTCGCAATGAGCAGTTCTTC; CDR3aa: CASSQDLPRGQGARNEQFF
d_gene: NA; len: 16; j_gene: TRBJ2-1; v_gene: TRBV20-1; abundance: NA; CDR3nt: TGCAGTGCTAGTTATAGGGGGCGGGGGTCGGCCGGAGGGCAGTTCTTC; CDR3aa: CSASYRGRGSAGGQFF
d_gene: NA; len: 12; j_gene: TRBJ2-1; v_gene: TRBV7-2; abundance: NA; CDR3nt: TGTGCCAGCAGCTTCGGGGCCCCTGAGCAGTTCTTC; CDR3aa: CASSFGAPEQFF
d_gene: TRBD2; len: 13; j_gene: TRBJ2-5; v_gene: TRBV5-8; abundance: few; CDR3nt: TGTGCCAGCAAGGCGGCGGGGGGTAAGACCCAGTACTTC; CDR3aa: CASKAAGGKTQYF
d_gene: NA; len: 13; j_gene: TRBJ1-2; v_gene: TRBV6-5; abundance: once; CDR3nt: TGTGCCAGCAAACGGGCCGGGTCGGGGGGCTACACCTTC; CDR3aa: CASKRAGSGGYTF
d_gene: NA; len: 13; j_gene: TRBJ2-7; v_gene: TRBV28; abundance: once; CDR3nt: TGTGCCAGCAGTTTATACAAAACCTACGAGCAGTACTTC; CDR3aa: CASSLYKTYEQYF
d_gene: NA; len: 14; j_gene: TRBJ2-2; v_gene: TRBV10-2; abundance: NA; CDR3nt: TGCGCCAGCAGTGAGTCTCAGGTGGCCGGGGAGCTGTTTTTT; CDR3aa: CASSESQVAGELFF
d_gene: NA; len: 13; j_gene: TRBJ1-1; v_gene: TRBV7-2; abundance: few; CDR3nt: TGTGCCAGCAGCTTAGGTCTGGGAACTGAAGCTTTCTTT; CDR3aa: CASSLGLGTEAFF
d_gene: TRBD2; len: 15; j_gene: TRBJ2-1; v_gene: TRBV27; abundance: NA; CDR3nt: TGTGCCAGCAACCAAGCGGGAGCGTCCTACAATGAGCAGTTCTTC; CDR3aa: CASNQAGASYNEQFF
d_gene: NA; len: 12; j_gene: TRBJ1-3; v_gene: TRBV10-3; abundance: once; CDR3nt: TGTGCCATCGTAGGGGACACAGACACCATATATTTT; CDR3aa: CAIVGDTDTIYF
d_gene: NA; len: 14; j_gene: TRBJ2-7; v_gene: TRBV5-5; abundance: NA; CDR3nt: TGTGCCAGCAGCTTGGACCCGGGATCCTACGAGCAGTACTTC; CDR3aa: CASSLDPGSYEQYF
d_gene: NA; len: 14; j_gene: TRBJ1-6; v_gene: TRBV19; abundance: few; CDR3nt: TGTGCCAGTAGGGTAGGACCGAGAAATTCACCCCTCCACTTT; CDR3aa: CASRVGPRNSPLHF
d_gene: NA; len: 15; j_gene: TRBJ1-5; v_gene: TRBV2; abundance: few; CDR3nt: TGTGCCAGCAGTGAGCAGGGGATGGGCAATCAGCCCCAGCATTTT; CDR3aa: CASSEQGMGNQPQHF
d_gene: TRBD2; len: 13; j_gene: TRBJ2-1; v_gene: TRBV12-3/TRBV12-4; abundance: NA; CDR3nt: TGTGCCAGCAGCGGGCGGGGGGTCGGCGAGCAGTTCTTC; CDR3aa: CASSGRGVGEQFF